One sample yielded the 14 T cell receptor beta chains listed below, sequenced in a study of cytomegalovirus exposure and HLA in healthy donors. Generated by immunoSEQ multiplex PCR, the TCRdb table keeps only in-frame clones and is missing some. Here the sample spans around 170,000 clones, around nine tenths being singletons. Sequencing input: PBMCs. These receptors were taken from a man younger than 35 in good health and CMV-seronegative.

V and J are TRBV7-2 and TRBJ2-1, with 8 bases lining up with TRBD2. J was trimmed by 5 bases and V by 1 base; bases with no gene match: 7. The CDR3 runs to 16 residues. From germline, CDR1 is SGHTA and CDR2 FQGNSA. CDR3 protein: CASSLVFLGGDNEQFF. The DNA of the CDR3 is TGTGCCAGCAGCTTAGTCTTTCTCGGGGGGGACAATGAGCAGTTCTTC.

The CDR3 protein is CASSLGRQGRYVNEQFF. The CDR3 DNA follows: TGTGCCAGCAGCTTGGGAAGACAGGGACGCTACGTCAATGAGCAGTTCTTC. The chain employs TRBV7-2 and TRBJ2-1; 7 bases match TRBD1. The V segment lost 3 bases and the J segment 6 bases; nucleotides outside the gene matches: 14. The germline V gene encodes CDR1 SGHTA and CDR2 FQGNSA. The CDR3 is 17 amino acids.

This clone was seen more than once but under ten times. The chain employs TRBV2 and TRBJ2-7, with a possible D match to TRBD1 (6 bases). Germline CDR1 SNHLY, CDR2 FYNNEI. Trimming pared 6 bases from V and 1 base from J, leaving 10 bases between. The CDR3 extends over 13 amino acids. The CDR3 nucleotides are TGTGCCAGCAGCCGGGACATATCCTACGAGCAGTACGTC. This encodes CASSRDISYEQYV.

This clone has just one count. CDR3 amino acids: CASSTLDREDTGELFF. As DNA, the CDR3 is TGTGCCAGCAGTACCCTCGACAGGGAGGACACCGGGGAGCTGTTTTTT. The V and J genes are TRBV28 and TRBJ2-2; D possibly corresponds to TRBD1 (7 bases). Germline CDR1 and CDR2: MDHEN and SYDVKM. With 5 bases removed from V and 3 bases from J, the gap between germline ends came to 16 bases. The CDR3 totals 16 residues. The full variable domain, with the rest looked up from reference TRBV28 and TRBJ2-2, is DVKVTQSSRYLVKRTGEKVFLECVQDMDHENMFWYRQDPGLGLRLIYFSYDVKMKEKGDIPEGYSVSREKKERFSLILESASTNQTSMYLCASSTLDREDTGELFFGEGSRLTVL.

V usage is TRBV5-4 and J usage is TRBJ1-1; the match to TRBD1 covers 8 bases. The ends lost 2 bases at V and 7 bases at J; junction bases unmatched: 13. From germline, CDR1 is SGHNT and CDR2 YYREEE (reference sequence). The CDR3 sequence is 16 residues long. The CDR3 region has the DNA TGTGCCAGCAGCTTCAGGACAGGGCCCCCGGTATATGAAGCTTTCTTT. Encoded protein: CASSFRTGPPVYEAFF.

This clone was found a few times. The chain uses TRBV6-1 and TRBJ1-2, with D unresolved. There are 14 residues in the CDR3. Per germline, CDR1 MNHNS and CDR2 SASEGT. Trimming removed 2 bases from V and 7 bases from J, with 14 bases in between. The CDR3 region is CASSEYRQASGYTF. CDR3 bases: TGTGCCAGCAGTGAATATCGCCAAGCGTCTGGCTACACCTTC.

This rearrangement joins TRBV2 to TRBJ1-3; D gene uncertain. Germline V gene lookup returns CDR1 SNHLY and CDR2 FYNNEI. The length of the CDR3 is 16 residues. Trimming took 8 bases from V and 3 from J, leaving 20 bases between them. CDR3 loop: CASWAPSNLDGNTIYF. The DNA of the CDR3 is TGTGCCAGCTGGGCCCCCTCCAATTTAGATGGAAACACCATATATTTT.

On this clone: Mismatch with germline at one junction end may stem from a read error. The V gene is TRBV7-7, the J gene TRBJ2-1; the match to TRBD2 covers 16 bases. The germline gives CDR1 SSHAT, CDR2 FNYEAQ (reference sequence). CDR3 length: 14 amino acids. CDR3 DNA sequence: TGTGCTAGCAGCTCGGGACTAGCGGGAGGGAGGAGGTTCTTC. Translated, it gives CASSSGLAGGRRFF.

This rearrangement joins TRBV6-5 to TRBJ2-5; 15 positions match TRBD2. The CDR3 has 15 residues. The germline CDR1 and CDR2 sequences are MNHEY and SVGAGI. V lost 5 bases, J lost 5 bases, and 3 bases stayed unmatched. The DNA of the CDR3 is TGTGCCAGCAGTCTGGGACTAGCGGGAGGCGAGACCCAGTACTTC. This gives the protein CASSLGLAGGETQYF.

The chain carries TRBV2 and TRBJ1-2; 9 bases map to TRBD1. After removal of 7 bases from V and 4 bases from J, the junction contained 13 bases not matched to a gene. CDR1 and CDR2 (germline): SNHLY, FYNNEI. The CDR3 consists of 16 residues. CDR3 region: CASILLWTGVSYGYTF. The CDR3 DNA follows: TGTGCCAGCATCCTACTTTGGACAGGGGTGAGCTATGGCTACACCTTC.

This chain links TRBV4-1 with TRBJ2-1; D is uncertain. The CDR3 is 14 amino acids. Trimming pared 0 bases from V and 5 bases from J, leaving 8 bases between. Per the germline V gene, CDR1 is MGHRA and CDR2 is YSYEKL. CDR3 region: CASSQESVDNEQFF. Here the CDR3 DNA reads TGCGCCAGCAGCCAAGAAAGCGTCGACAATGAGCAGTTCTTC.

The rearrangement joins TRBV4-1 to TRBJ1-2, with 10 bases matching TRBD1. In germline, CDR1 is MGHRA, CDR2 YSYEKL. The CDR3 consists of 15 residues. V dropped 3 bases and J dropped 3; count of bases not matched to a gene: 4. The CDR3 is CASSQGQGLDYGYTF. The CDR3 region has the DNA TGCGCCAGCAGCCAGGGACAGGGGTTAGACTATGGCTACACCTTC.

This chain uses TRBV4-3 with TRBJ1-4, with 10 bases lining up with TRBD1. The CDR3 has 15 amino acids. Germline CDR1 is LGHNA and CDR2 is YSLEER. The J segment lost 8 bases and the V segment lost 5 bases, leaving 8 bases of the junction unmatched. The CDR3 DNA reads TGCGCCAGCAGCACTACCGGGACAGGGGCCGAAAAACTGTTTTTT. Encoded protein: CASSTTGTGAEKLFF.

The CDR3 coding sequence is TGTGCCAGCAGCGCCTTTCAGGGCAGCAATCAGCCCCAGCATTTT. Residues: CASSAFQGSNQPQHF. The V and J genes are TRBV11-2 and TRBJ1-5; D perhaps matches TRBD1 (5 bases). Germline V gene sequence: CDR1 SGHAT, CDR2 FQNNGV. The V end was cut by 5 bases, the J end by 1 base, with 12 bases between. The CDR3 covers 15 residues.